This passage covers 26 T cell receptor beta chains from one sample sequenced in a study of blood T cells in healthy people across ages. A sample-barcoded 5' primer and a J-beta primer mix were used in a second PCR of roughly 7 to 11 cycles. TCRdb used MiXCR to reprocess the 5' RACE reads, holding one entry per CDR3 protein. The profile shows 600,000 or so distinct CDR3 sequences, under 55% of them singletons. Sequencing was performed on blood. Every receptor here comes from an older man in good health.

There are a few counts of this clonotype. This sequence joins TRBV11-2 and TRBJ2-4, with D uncertain. The V gene's germline CDR1 is SGHAT and CDR2 FQNNGV. The CDR3 is made up of 13 amino acids. Trimming removed 2 bases from V and 9 bases from J, with 11 bases in between. For the CDR3, the DNA is TGTGCCAGCAGCTTAAGGTCCCTCGGCATTCAGTACTTC. Its translation is CASSLRSLGIQYF.

Remarks on this clonotype: A clone one base away is much larger, so this may be a read error. In nucleotides, the CDR3 is TGTGCCAGCAGGAATCTAGATGGCACTGAACCTTTCTTT. This translates into CASRNLDGTEPFF. The chain recombines TRBV6-6 with TRBJ1-1; D unclear. The CDR3 contains 13 residues. Germline CDR1 is MNHNY and CDR2 is SVGAGI (reference sequence).

Comments on this clonotype: Mismatch with germline at one junction end may stem from a read error. The chain is built from TRBV4-2 and TRBJ2-3; a possible D gene is TRBD2 (6 bases). Looked up from germline, CDR1 is LGHNA and CDR2 is YNFKEQ. The CDR3 has 15 residues. DNA for the CDR3: TGTGCCAGCAGCCCCGGGGGTAGCGGCACAGATACGCGGTATTTT. Encoded protein: CASSPGGSGTDTRYF.

The rearrangement links TRBV7-2 to TRBJ2-5; maybe TRBD1 (6 bases). V gave up 1 base and J gave up 0 bases, with 12 bases separating them. The germline gives CDR1 SGHTA, CDR2 FQGNSA. CDR3 length equals 16 residues. The CDR3 DNA is TGTGCCAGCAGCTTAGATAGGGGGAGATACCAAGAGACCCAGTACTTC. It yields the protein CASSLDRGRYQETQYF.

With respect to this clonotype: An end of the junction differs from the germline gene, which may be a read error. This chain joins TRBV24-1 and TRBJ2-1; 7 nucleotides line up with TRBD2. CDR1 and CDR2 from the germline V gene are KGHDR and SFDVKD. The CDR3 consists of 16 residues. The CDR3 nucleotides read TGTGCCACCAGTGTGGGAGGCGGGAGCTCCCACAATGAGCAGTTCTTC. Translation: CATSVGGGSSHNEQFF.

The J gene is TRBJ1-2, the V gene TRBV5-1, with D unclear. V was trimmed by 0 bases and J by 8 bases, leaving 11 bases between them. This CDR3 spans 13 amino acids. Germline V CDR1 and CDR2: SGHRS, YFSETQ. Here the CDR3 DNA reads TGCGCCAGCAGCTTGGAACCATACCAGGGCTACACCTTC. Amino acid sequence: CASSLEPYQGYTF.

This clonotype was detected many times. The chain links TRBV6-6 to TRBJ1-1; TRBD1 aligns across 10 bases. In germline, CDR1 is MNHNY, CDR2 SVGAGI (reference sequence). The J segment lost 1 base and the V segment lost 5 bases, leaving 7 bases of the junction unmatched. The CDR3 has 16 residues. The CDR3 coding sequence is TGTGCCAGCAGTAAAAGACAGGGGGCGGAGAACACTGAAGCTTTCTTT. Translation gives CASSKRQGAENTEAFF.

The V gene is TRBV6-5, the J gene TRBJ2-1; D uncertain. Germline values: CDR1 MNHEY, CDR2 SVGAGI. The CDR3 has 12 residues. V gave up 7 bases and J gave up 0 bases, with 4 bases separating them. The CDR3 reads CASTNSYNEQFF. In DNA form, the CDR3 reads TGTGCCAGCACGAACTCCTACAATGAGCAGTTCTTC.

This clonotype is a singleton in its sample. The chain joins TRBV29-1 to TRBJ2-3; 10 bases agree with TRBD1. V trimming: 5 bases; J trimming: 1 base; junction bases outside the gene matches: 6. The CDR3 has 15 amino acids. The V gene's germline CDR1 is SQVTM and CDR2 ANQGSEA. The CDR3 loop is CSVKGTGVGTDTQYF. The CDR3 DNA sequence: TGCAGCGTTAAAGGGACAGGGGTCGGCACAGATACGCAGTATTTT.

This clonotype has a handful of counts. The chain links TRBV5-1 to TRBJ2-2, with D hard to call. Germline V gene sequence: CDR1 SGHRS, CDR2 YFSETQ. The V end lost 1 base, the J end lost 4 bases, and 17 bases lay between the germline ends. CDR3 length equals 17 residues. The CDR3 DNA follows: TGCGCCAGCAGCTTGCTCGGTTTAGATTCCCCCACCGGGGAGCTGTTTTTT. Protein sequence: CASSLLGLDSPTGELFF.

A remark on this clonotype: A much more abundant neighbour one base away suggests this may be a read error. This chain joins TRBV6-1 and TRBJ2-2, with 11 bases lining up with TRBD2. CDR1 and CDR2 from the germline V gene are MNHNS and SASEGT. This CDR3 has 17 amino acids. The CDR3 is CVSSATPGLADTGELFF. The CDR3 DNA follows: TGTGTCAGCAGCGCCACTCCGGGACTAGCGGATACCGGGGAGCTGTTTTTT.

The chain combines TRBV29-1 with TRBJ2-5, with TRBD1 identical over 10 bases. The better agreement between TRBJ2-7 and the DNA end casts doubt on the J call. Germline V lookup: CDR1 SQVTM, CDR2 ANQGSEA. CDR3 length equals 14 residues. CDR3 bases: TGCAGCGTAAGGGACAGGGGTTTATCCTACGAGCAGTACTTC. It yields the protein CSVRDRGLSYEQYF.

This chain uses TRBV3-1 with TRBJ2-7; D may be TRBD2 (5 bases). Germline V gene lookup returns CDR1 LGHDT and CDR2 YNNKEL (reference sequence). V dropped 4 bases and J dropped 0 bases, with 10 bases sitting between them. The CDR3 totals 14 residues. The DNA of the CDR3 is TGTGCCAGCAGCCCACTAGGACTCTCCTACGAGCAGTACTTC. Its translation: CASSPLGLSYEQYF.

This clonotype occurred a few times. This sequence joins TRBV28 and TRBJ1-2; D gene uncertain. Deletions cut 6 bases from V and 8 bases from J, with 16 bases between. This CDR3 comprises 13 residues. Germline CDR1 is MDHEN and CDR2 is SYDVKM. The CDR3 DNA reads TGTGCCAGCAGACATCGGCAGGATGGGGGCTACACCTTC. Translated: CASRHRQDGGYTF.

The V gene is TRBV28, the J gene TRBJ2-6; a possible D gene is TRBD1 (6 bases). Germline V gene sequence: CDR1 MDHEN, CDR2 SYDVKM. Trimming took 8 bases from V and 2 from J, leaving 13 bases between them. This CDR3 region has 15 residues. The CDR3: CASLQQGAGANVLTF. The CDR3 DNA is TGTGCCAGCCTACAACAGGGTGCTGGGGCCAACGTCCTGACTTTC.

The V call is TRBV9, the J call TRBJ1-5; TRBD1 agrees at 11 bases. The CDR3 runs to 14 residues. Losses at the gene ends were 7 bases for V and 6 bases for J; bases not matched to a gene: 6. Germline values: CDR1 SGDLS, CDR2 YYNGEE. The chain's CDR3 is CASASDRGLQPQHF. CDR3 sequence (DNA): TGTGCCAGCGCCTCGGACAGGGGGCTTCAGCCCCAGCATTTT. The entire variable domain, with the rest obtained from reference TRBV9 and TRBJ1-5, is as follows: DSGVTQTPKHLITATGQRVTLRCSPRSGDLSVYWYQQSLDQGLQFLIQYYNGEERAKGNILERFSAQQFPDLHSELNLSSLELGDSALYFCASASDRGLQPQHFGDGTRLSIL.

In this sample, this clonotype turned up many times. This chain's CDR3 is CASSYLTSGSLYNEQFF. The CDR3 nucleotides are TGTGCCAGCAGTTACTTGACTAGCGGGAGTCTGTACAATGAGCAGTTCTTC. V and J are TRBV6-5 and TRBJ2-1, with 12 positions matching TRBD2. V shed 1 base and J 4 bases; nucleotides not matched to a gene: 5. The CDR3 extends over 17 amino acids. Germline V gene lookup returns CDR1 MNHEY and CDR2 SVGAGI.

The genes are TRBV20-1 and TRBJ1-5, with D possibly TRBD1 on 5 matching bases. CDR1 and CDR2 from the germline V gene are DFQATT and SNEGSKA (reference sequence). The CDR3 sequence is 14 residues long. The ends were cut back, 3 bases at V and 7 bases at J, with 16 bases in the middle. The CDR3 region has the DNA TGCAGTGCTAGGTCTCAGCGGGGGGGGCAGCCCCAGCATTTT. Translated, it gives CSARSQRGGQPQHF.

The gene calls are TRBV2 and TRBJ2-1, with D uncertain. The CDR3 is made up of 16 amino acids. V gave up 3 bases and J gave up 0 bases, with 12 bases separating them. CDR1 is SNHLY, CDR2 FYNNEI, per germline. CDR3 region: CASSEMVSSSYNEQFF. The CDR3 nucleotides are TGTGCCAGCAGTGAGATGGTTTCCAGCTCCTACAATGAGCAGTTCTTC.

The chain carries TRBV4-1 and TRBJ2-1; D gene uncertain. Trimming took 1 base from V and 2 from J, leaving 3 bases between them. The CDR3 has 13 residues. The V gene's germline CDR1 is MGHRA and CDR2 YSYEKL. CDR3 nucleotides: TGCGCCAGCAGCCAAGTAGCCTACAATGAGCAGTTCTTC. Its protein product is CASSQVAYNEQFF.

The gene calls are TRBV9 and TRBJ2-1, with D possibly called TRBD1 or TRBD2 (6 bases each). The CDR3 sequence is 15 residues long. Per germline, CDR1 SGDLS and CDR2 YYNGEE. V shed 2 bases and J shed 4 bases, with 13 bases lying between them. The chain's CDR3 is CASSVRGATYNEQFF. CDR3 coding DNA: TGTGCCAGCAGCGTGAGGGGGGCGACGTACAATGAGCAGTTCTTC.

On this clonotype: Being one base from a much bigger clone, this may be a read error. The chain joins TRBV29-1 to TRBJ2-7, with D tentatively TRBD1 or TRBD2 (5 bases each). Germline CDR1 SQVTM, CDR2 ANQGSEA. V lost 8 bases to trimming and J lost 7 bases, with 21 bases between them. This CDR3 is built from 13 residues. In nucleotides, the CDR3 is TGCAGCTTCCGGGACCTCCGATGGAATGAGCAGTACTTC. Its translation: CSFRDLRWNEQYF.

This clonotype has just one count. The chain links TRBV27 to TRBJ2-1; TRBD2 agrees at 7 bases. Germline-derived CDR1 and CDR2 are MNHEY and SMNVEV (reference sequence). There are 13 residues in the CDR3. With 0 bases clipped from V and 14 bases from J, the junction kept 7 bases outside the gene matches. This chain's CDR3 is CASSLSGGPLEFF. The CDR3 region has the DNA TGTGCCAGCAGTTTATCGGGAGGGCCGCTTGAGTTCTTC.

The chain couples TRBV12-3 or TRBV12-4 to TRBJ2-1; D could derive from TRBD1 or TRBD2 (5 bases each). The CDR3 runs 15 residues. V shed 7 bases and J shed 9 bases, with 22 bases lying between them. The CDR3 nucleotides are TGTGCCAGCACTCACGACCCCGGGACCTCCAGTGAGCAGTTCTTC. Its protein product is CASTHDPGTSSEQFF.

This rearrangement joins TRBV7-9 to TRBJ2-3; D is undetermined. Trimming left V 2 bases short and J 4 bases short, with 10 bases between. Germline CDR1 SEHNR, CDR2 FQNEAQ (reference sequence). The length of the CDR3 is 14 residues. The CDR3 coding sequence is TGTGCCAGCAGCTTAAGGCCTACCCCAGATACGCAGTATTTT. Protein product: CASSLRPTPDTQYF.

The rearrangement links TRBV5-1 to TRBJ2-1, with D perhaps TRBD1 (6 bases). Deletions cut 4 bases from V and 8 bases from J, with 13 bases between. This CDR3 has 13 residues. Germline lookup yields CDR1 SGHRS and CDR2 YFSETQ. The CDR3 nucleotides read TGCGCCAGCAGCCCCGTACAGGGCGATGAGCAGTTCTTC. Translated, it gives CASSPVQGDEQFF.